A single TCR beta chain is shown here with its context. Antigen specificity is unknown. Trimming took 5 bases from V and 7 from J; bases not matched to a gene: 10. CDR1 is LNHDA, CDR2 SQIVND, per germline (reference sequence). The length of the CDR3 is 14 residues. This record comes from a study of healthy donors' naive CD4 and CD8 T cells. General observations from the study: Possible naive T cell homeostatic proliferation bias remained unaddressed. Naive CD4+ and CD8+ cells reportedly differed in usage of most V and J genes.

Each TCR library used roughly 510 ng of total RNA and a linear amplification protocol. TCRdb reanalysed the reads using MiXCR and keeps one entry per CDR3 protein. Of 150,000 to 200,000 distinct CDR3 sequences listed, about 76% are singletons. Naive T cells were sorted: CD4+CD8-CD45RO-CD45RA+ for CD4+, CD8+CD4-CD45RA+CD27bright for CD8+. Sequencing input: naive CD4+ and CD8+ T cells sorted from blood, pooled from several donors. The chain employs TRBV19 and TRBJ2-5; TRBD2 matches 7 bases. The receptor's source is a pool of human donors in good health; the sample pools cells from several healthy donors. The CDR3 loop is CASSSTSSFGTQYF. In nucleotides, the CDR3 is TGTGCCAGTAGTTCGACTAGCTCCTTTGGGACCCAGTACTTC.